The 32 T cell receptor beta chains in this list originate from one sample, sequenced in a study of blood T cell repertoires in COVID-19. Assay used: immunoSEQ multiplex PCR; TCRdb lists only in-frame clones, some missing. The sample lists about 380,000 clones; more than 85% were seen once. Sequenced sample: PBMCs or T cells enriched from blood (not recorded which). The receptors here all came from a woman aged 30 to 39 who had recovered from COVID-19.

The rearrangement links TRBV18 to TRBJ1-5, with TRBD1 identical over 7 bases. Germline V gene data show CDR1 as KGHSH and CDR2 as LQKENI. J lost 7 bases, V lost 2 bases, and 5 bases had no gene match. The CDR3 covers 14 residues. The CDR3 protein is CASSPGQERQPQHF. CDR3 bases: TGTGCCAGCTCACCAGGACAGGAGAGGCAGCCCCAGCATTTT. The variable domain in full, completed from reference TRBV18 and TRBJ1-5, reads NAGVMQNPRHLVRRRGQEARLRCSPMKGHSHVYWYRQLPEEGLKFMVYLQKENIIDESGMPKERFSAEFPKEGPSILRIQQVVRGDSAAYFCASSPGQERQPQHFGDGTRLSIL.

The chain is built from TRBV5-6 and TRBJ1-5; D unresolved. Between the trimmed V and J ends, which lost 3 bases and 0 bases, there was a span of 7 bases. The germline V gene has CDR1 SGHDT and CDR2 YYEEEE. The CDR3 length is 14 residues. CDR3 in amino acids: CASSSGDSNQPQHF. In nucleotides, the CDR3 is TGTGCCAGCAGCTCCGGGGATAGCAATCAGCCCCAGCATTTT.

CDR3 sequence: CASSLKEAPEAFF. CDR3 sequence (DNA): TGTGCCAGCAGTCTTAAGGAGGCTCCTGAAGCTTTCTTT. The V and J genes are TRBV28 and TRBJ1-1, with unresolved D. The CDR3 extends over 13 amino acids. Trimming stripped 5 bases from V and 6 bases from J, with 13 bases between. The germline V gene encodes CDR1 MDHEN and CDR2 SYDVKM. Full variable domain (remainder filled in from reference TRBV28 and TRBJ1-1): DVKVTQSSRYLVKRTGEKVFLECVQDMDHENMFWYRQDPGLGLRLIYFSYDVKMKEKGDIPEGYSVSREKKERFSLILESASTNQTSMYLCASSLKEAPEAFFGQGTRLTVV.

This clone was recorded only once. The chain combines TRBV10-3 with TRBJ1-2; D possibly corresponds to TRBD1 (6 bases). This CDR3 contains 14 residues. The V gene's germline CDR1 is ENHRY and CDR2 SYGVKD. V shed 6 bases and J shed 0 bases, with 11 bases lying between them. The CDR3 protein is CAISTGTTNYGYTF. In nucleotides, the CDR3 is TGTGCCATCAGCACCGGGACAACTAACTATGGCTACACCTTC.

V and J are TRBV10-3 and TRBJ2-2; the D gene is possibly TRBD2 (5 bases). V shed 0 bases and J shed 6 bases, with 11 bases lying between them. The CDR3 runs to 15 residues. Germline V gene data show CDR1 as ENHRY and CDR2 as SYGVKD. The CDR3 bases are TGTGCCATCAGTGAGTCGGCGGGCGGTTCCGGGGAGCTGTTTTTT. This sequence encodes CAISESAGGSGELFF.

V gene TRBV27 combines with J gene TRBJ2-7; no clear D gene. The CDR3 runs to 14 residues. Trimming pared 0 bases from V and 2 bases from J, leaving 8 bases between. Germline values: CDR1 MNHEY, CDR2 SMNVEV (reference sequence). Here the CDR3 reads CASSLSPETYEQYF. The CDR3 coding sequence is TGTGCCAGCAGTTTATCCCCGGAGACCTACGAGCAGTACTTC.

The chain recombines TRBV2 with TRBJ2-2, with TRBD1 matching over 11 bases. The length of the CDR3 is 14 residues. CDR1 is SNHLY and CDR2 is FYNNEI in the germline V gene. V was pared by 6 bases and J by 6 bases, with 3 bases of the junction left unmatched. The DNA for the CDR3 is TGTGCCAGCAGCCGGGACAGGGGGGCCGGGGAGCTGTTTTTT. Its translation: CASSRDRGAGELFF. Based on the CDR3 plus reference TRBV2 and TRBJ2-2, the full variable domain is EPEVTQTPSHQVTQMGQEVILRCVPISNHLYFYWYRQILGQKVEFLVSFYNNEISEKSEIFDDQFSVERPDGSNFTLKIRSTKLEDSAMYFCASSRDRGAGELFFGEGSRLTVL.

The rearrangement uses TRBV19 and TRBJ1-3; D is unresolved. The CDR3 consists of 16 residues. Germline CDR1 and CDR2: LNHDA and SQIVND (reference sequence). Trimming stripped 3 bases from V and 4 bases from J, with 16 bases between. The CDR3 bases are TGTGCCAGTAGTATGAAGGTTGAGGTATCAGGAAACACCATATATTTT. It translates to CASSMKVEVSGNTIYF. Drawing the rest from reference TRBV19 and TRBJ1-3, the complete variable domain is DGGITQSPKYLFRKEGQNVTLSCEQNLNHDAMYWYRQDPGQGLRLIYYSQIVNDFQKGDIAEGYSVSREKKESFPLTVTSAQKNPTAFYLCASSMKVEVSGNTIYFGEGSWLTVV.

The chain uses TRBV5-5 and TRBJ1-2; 8 nucleotides align to TRBD1. With V trimmed by 3 bases and J by 2 bases, 6 bases remained unmatched. CDR3 length: 15 residues. Germline CDR1 reads SGHKS; CDR2 reads YYEKEE (reference sequence). The CDR3 here is CASSSLQGVNYGYTF. CDR3 bases: TGTGCCAGCAGCTCGTTACAGGGGGTGAACTATGGCTACACCTTC.

This chain connects TRBV2 to TRBJ1-3; no clear D gene. Germline V gene lookup returns CDR1 SNHLY and CDR2 FYNNEI. The CDR3 loop spans 14 amino acids. Trimming removed 1 base at V and 2 bases at J, with 6 bases between. CDR3 amino acids: CASSEVRAGNTIYF. Here the CDR3 DNA reads TGTGCCAGCAGTGAAGTTAGAGCTGGAAACACCATATATTTT. The whole variable domain, filled in from reference TRBV2 and TRBJ1-3, reads EPEVTQTPSHQVTQMGQEVILRCVPISNHLYFYWYRQILGQKVEFLVSFYNNEISEKSEIFDDQFSVERPDGSNFTLKIRSTKLEDSAMYFCASSEVRAGNTIYFGEGSWLTVV.

The genes are TRBV15 and TRBJ2-5; 11 bases map to TRBD2. Trimming removed 3 bases from V and 5 bases from J; junction bases left unmatched: 17. Germline lookup yields CDR1 LNHNV and CDR2 YYDKDF (reference sequence). The CDR3 sequence is 19 residues long. The CDR3 reads CATSRGGLAGGGWEETQYF. CDR3 nucleotides: TGTGCCACCAGCAGGGGGGGGCTAGCGGGAGGTGGATGGGAGGAGACCCAGTACTTC. Filled out from reference TRBV15 and TRBJ2-5, the complete variable domain reads DAMVIQNPRYQVTQFGKPVTLSCSQTLNHNVMYWYQQKSSQAPKLLFHYYDKDFNNEADTPDNFQSRRPNTSFCFLDIRSPGLGDTAMYLCATSRGGLAGGGWEETQYFGPGTRLLVL.

J is TRBJ2-7 and V is TRBV15; D may be TRBD2 (6 bases). This CDR3 region has 15 residues. Germline values: CDR1 LNHNV, CDR2 YYDKDF (reference sequence). The germline V and J ends were trimmed by 5 bases and 3 bases, with 17 bases remaining between them. The CDR3 loop reads CATSSGLAHNYEQYF. The CDR3 DNA is TGTGCCACCAGCTCCGGCCTAGCGCACAACTACGAGCAGTACTTC.

This chain joins TRBV5-6 and TRBJ1-4, with a tentative D call TRBD1 (6 bases). V was shortened by 3 bases and J by 4 bases, with 13 bases between the two germline ends. In germline, CDR1 is SGHDT, CDR2 YYEEEE. This CDR3 comprises 15 residues. The DNA for the CDR3 is TGTGCCAGCAGCTCCGACGGACAGAGTAATGAAAAACTGTTTTTT. Encoded protein: CASSSDGQSNEKLFF.

This chain uses TRBV6-5 with TRBJ1-4; D might be TRBD1 (6 bases). Trimming took 11 bases from V and 0 from J, leaving 16 bases between them. The CDR3 extends over 15 amino acids. CDR1 and CDR2 (germline): MNHEY, SVGAGI. This chain's CDR3 is CAAGAGLATNEKLFF. For the CDR3, the DNA is TGTGCCGCAGGGGCAGGGCTTGCAACTAATGAAAAACTGTTTTTT.

The genes are TRBV18 and TRBJ1-6; the match to TRBD1 covers 12 bases. CDR1 and CDR2 from the germline V gene are KGHSH and LQKENI. V shed 0 bases, J shed 9 bases, and the junction held 0 bases outside the gene matches. The CDR3 has 15 residues. CDR3 loop: CASSPPGQGASPLHF. Written as DNA, the CDR3 is TGTGCCAGCTCACCACCGGGACAGGGGGCTTCACCCCTCCACTTT.

The chain carries TRBV6-4 and TRBJ2-2; D perhaps matches TRBD1 (6 bases). V was trimmed by 5 bases and J by 2 bases, leaving 9 bases between them. Germline-derived CDR1 and CDR2 are MRHNA and SNTAGT. This CDR3 spans 14 amino acids. The CDR3 region is CASSRDTNTGELFF. In nucleotides, the CDR3 is TGTGCCAGCAGTCGGGACACTAACACCGGGGAGCTGTTTTTT.

The CDR3 DNA sequence: TGCGCCAGCACCACCGACTATGGTAGTTCACCCCTCCACTTT. Protein product: CASTTDYGSSPLHF. The chain couples TRBV5-1 to TRBJ1-6; D ambiguous. Deletions cut 6 bases from V and 9 bases from J, with 16 bases between. CDR1 and CDR2 from the germline V gene are SGHRS and YFSETQ. The CDR3 contains 14 residues. Complete variable domain (other parts from reference TRBV5-1 and TRBJ1-6): KAGVTQTPRYLIKTRGQQVTLSCSPISGHRSVSWYQQTPGQGLQFLFEYFSETQRNKGNFPGRFSGRQFSNSRSEMNVSTLELGDSALYLCASTTDYGSSPLHFGNGTRLTVT.

The genes are TRBV28 and TRBJ1-1; possibly TRBD1 for D (6 bases). Per germline, CDR1 MDHEN and CDR2 SYDVKM. This CDR3 spans 15 amino acids. V was trimmed by 4 bases and J by 3 bases, leaving 15 bases between them. The CDR3 here is CASSSRTDTDTEAFF. The CDR3, as DNA: TGTGCCAGCAGTTCCCGGACAGATACGGACACTGAAGCTTTCTTT.

The count of this clone is one. The chain is built from TRBV18 and TRBJ2-1, with 10 bases lining up with TRBD2. Losses at the gene ends were 2 bases for V and 7 bases for J; bases not matched to a gene: 2. This CDR3 comprises 14 residues. Germline CDR1 and CDR2: KGHSH and LQKENI. The CDR3 region is CASSPSGRGNEQFF. In DNA, the CDR3 is TGTGCCAGCTCACCAAGCGGGAGGGGGAATGAGCAGTTCTTC. Full variable domain (missing parts from reference TRBV18 and TRBJ2-1): NAGVMQNPRHLVRRRGQEARLRCSPMKGHSHVYWYRQLPEEGLKFMVYLQKENIIDESGMPKERFSAEFPKEGPSILRIQQVVRGDSAAYFCASSPSGRGNEQFFGPGTRLTVL.

The CDR3 here is CASSWTGGDYGYTF. The CDR3 DNA follows: TGTGCCAGCAGCTGGACAGGGGGCGACTATGGCTACACCTTC. The rearrangement joins TRBV5-5 to TRBJ1-2, with 11 bases identical to TRBD1. The CDR3 contains 14 residues. The V gene end was trimmed by 3 bases and the J gene end by 3 bases; junction bases not matched to a gene: 1. From germline, CDR1 is SGHKS and CDR2 YYEKEE (reference sequence). Full variable domain (remainder filled in from reference TRBV5-5 and TRBJ1-2): DAGVTQSPTHLIKTRGQQVTLRCSPISGHKSVSWYQQVLGQGPQFIFQYYEKEERGRGNFPDRFSARQFPNYSSELNVNALLLGDSALYLCASSWTGGDYGYTFGSGTRLTVV.

The chain joins TRBV5-5 to TRBJ1-6, with D perhaps matching TRBD1 (6 bases). The germline gives CDR1 SGHKS, CDR2 YYEKEE (reference sequence). V was pared by 0 bases and J by 9 bases, with 16 bases between. This CDR3 is 16 amino acids long. The CDR3 loop is CASSLEQGKFSSPLHF. The CDR3 DNA reads TGTGCCAGCAGCTTGGAACAGGGCAAATTTAGTTCACCCCTCCACTTT.

This chain links TRBV11-2 with TRBJ1-1, with a weak D call TRBD1 (6 bases). The CDR3 runs 13 residues. Germline CDR1 SGHAT, CDR2 FQNNGV. Deletions cut 2 bases from V and 8 bases from J, with 12 bases between. The CDR3 DNA sequence: TGTGCCAGCAGCTTAACCTCTCAGGGGGAAGCTTTCTTT. It is translated as CASSLTSQGEAFF.

The CDR3 DNA reads as TGTGCCAGCAGGATCGACAGGAGCCTACCCTACGAGCAGTACTTC. Protein product: CASRIDRSLPYEQYF. This chain uses TRBV28 with TRBJ2-7; possible D gene TRBD1, 6 bases. The CDR3 runs 15 residues. The germline V and J ends were trimmed by 6 bases and 2 bases, with 17 bases remaining between them. Germline V gene sequence: CDR1 MDHEN, CDR2 SYDVKM.

J is TRBJ1-1 and V is TRBV12-3 or TRBV12-4, with D possibly matching TRBD1 (5 bases). The length of the CDR3 is 12 residues. V was trimmed by 5 bases and J by 5 bases, leaving 9 bases between them. The CDR3 reads CASSPRVTEAFF. CDR3 coding DNA: TGTGCCAGCAGTCCCAGGGTAACTGAAGCTTTCTTT.

The J gene is TRBJ1-5, the V gene TRBV27; D not resolved. V lost 6 bases to trimming and J lost 0 bases, with 9 bases between them. The CDR3 length is 14 residues. Germline CDR1 and CDR2: MNHEY and SMNVEV (reference sequence). CDR3 bases: TGTGCCAGCAGCTACTCCCCTAGCAATCAGCCCCAGCATTTT. Translating it yields CASSYSPSNQPQHF.

V usage is TRBV5-1 and J usage is TRBJ2-5, with 9 bases fitting TRBD2. The germline V gene has CDR1 SGHRS and CDR2 YFSETQ. The CDR3 loop spans 15 amino acids. Germline trimming cut 4 bases from V and 5 bases from J; bases unmatched to any gene: 9. Here the CDR3 reads CASSPGGGAYETQYF. CDR3 bases: TGCGCCAGCAGCCCGGGCGGGGGGGCGTATGAGACCCAGTACTTC.

The rearrangement joins TRBV29-1 to TRBJ2-2; no firm D call. Deletions cut 3 bases from V and 0 bases from J, with 5 bases between. There are 13 residues in the CDR3. Germline V gives CDR1 SQVTM, CDR2 ANQGSEA. The CDR3 DNA reads as TGCAGCGTTGAGAGGACGAACACCGGGGAGCTGTTTTTT. Its translation is CSVERTNTGELFF.

J is TRBJ1-2 and V is TRBV19; no clear D gene. Between the trimmed V and J ends, which lost 7 bases and 3 bases, there was a span of 12 bases. The CDR3 is made up of 13 amino acids. Looked up from germline, CDR1 is LNHDA and CDR2 is SQIVND (reference sequence). The CDR3 here is CASKVSGDYGYTF. The CDR3 nucleotides read TGTGCCAGTAAGGTATCGGGTGACTATGGCTACACCTTC.

As concerns this clone: Additional DNA sequences in this sample encode the identical CDR3. The chain links TRBV28 to TRBJ1-4, with D hard to call. Germline CDR1 and CDR2: MDHEN and SYDVKM. The CDR3 runs 15 residues. Trimming took 5 bases from V and 0 from J, leaving 10 bases between them. In DNA form, the CDR3 reads TGTGCCAGCAGTCCGGGCGGGTCAACTAATGAAAAACTGTTTTTT. Its protein product is CASSPGGSTNEKLFF. Supplemented by reference TRBV28 and TRBJ1-4, the full variable domain reads DVKVTQSSRYLVKRTGEKVFLECVQDMDHENMFWYRQDPGLGLRLIYFSYDVKMKEKGDIPEGYSVSREKKERFSLILESASTNQTSMYLCASSPGGSTNEKLFFGSGTQLSVL.

The V and J genes are TRBV10-3 and TRBJ1-1; no reliable D call. V lost 3 bases and J 0 bases, leaving 5 bases between the germline ends. CDR3 size: 13 residues. Germline CDR1 reads ENHRY; CDR2 reads SYGVKD. CDR3 DNA: TGTGCCATCAGTGAAGCCATGAACACTGAAGCTTTCTTT. As protein: CAISEAMNTEAFF.

The rearrangement links TRBV15 to TRBJ2-1; D gene unclear. Per the germline V gene, CDR1 is LNHNV and CDR2 is YYDKDF (reference sequence). Trimming took off 1 base at V and 3 bases at J, with 7 bases between the two ends. The length of the CDR3 is 14 residues. CDR3: CATSRVDNYNEQFF. In DNA form, the CDR3 reads TGTGCCACCAGCAGAGTTGACAACTACAATGAGCAGTTCTTC.

The chain carries TRBV14 and TRBJ1-1; perhaps TRBD1 as D (5 bases). From germline, CDR1 is SGHDN and CDR2 FVKESK. Trimming cost V 3 bases and J 1 base, with 12 bases left between them. The CDR3 spans 15 residues. The CDR3 DNA reads TGTGCCAGCAGCCACATACAGGTATCGAACACTGAAGCTTTCTTT. As protein: CASSHIQVSNTEAFF.